Sequencing of this T cell receptor (beta chain) was carried out in a study of cytomegalovirus exposure and HLA in healthy donors (TCRdb year 2017). General notes on the study: A later analysis indicated that the roughly 130 validation repertoires were generated on the platform also employed for the approximately 690 repertoires of the first cohort. The study aimed to test whether signatures of past pathogen exposure could be identified by cataloging public T cell receptors. Along with the approximately 700-subject first cohort, a separate validation cohort of over 90 different subjects was used. The study combined high-throughput TCR immunosequencing, statistical association of individual TCRs with disease status, and machine learning to predict cytomegalovirus infection status.

What the work shows at the level of the full study, not this receptor alone: Most TCR sequences were seen in very few donors, while some public TCRs were found in many individuals. According to the authors, the approach could potentially be generalized to other disease states and immunological phenotypes. In the study, 150 to 200 TCR beta chains were listed as associated with cytomegalovirus. All 120 or so repertoires were used to score co-occurrence in the validation cohort in a later analysis, because that analysis had no HLA typing for the cohort. In vitro tests confirmed that a few of the cytomegalovirus-associated TCR beta chains recognize cytomegalovirus antigens. In both the original and validation cohorts, the classifier was reported to diagnose cytomegalovirus status with high specificity and sensitivity. Subsequent analysis determined that TCRs grouped into clusters in the first cohort also showed a tendency toward co-occurrence across the 120 validation repertoires, and approximately 94% of cluster scores exceeded 0.

Libraries were made using the immunoSEQ multiplex PCR assay. In the authors' own workflow: To diagnose cytomegalovirus status from the catalog of TCR beta chain sequences, a statistical classification framework was built. Drawn from immuneACCESS, this table holds only the in-frame rearrangements with V and J called that TCRdb kept. Clones are partly lost; checked studies trace under half to an unresolved V gene and leave the rest unexplained. D and trimming were read from the DNA, whereas the V and J calls and clone size are those reported in that table. Counted in this sample were around 240,000 clones; nearly 90% of them appeared once. The ten largest clonotypes hold more than 0.35% of the sample. Regarding this clone: Its antigen target is currently unknown. No base-level quality is on record; no much larger clone is a single base apart.

The CDR3 has 10 amino acids, counting the end cysteine and phenylalanine. Just CDR3 DNA is preserved here, 30 bases in frame from base 1. CDR1 and CDR2, looked up from the germline V gene (reference sequence), are DFQATT and SNEGSKA. The donors were included in the validation cohort of 100 to 150 subjects, a group kept apart from the roughly 680-subject first cohort. The receptor's source is a woman aged 18-29 years in good health and CMV-seronegative. The sample comprised PBMCs. This sequence uses TRBV20-1 and TRBJ1-1; TRBD1 fits 10 bases in the junction. This receptor has the CDR3 CRGQGTEAFF. At the DNA level, the sequence is TGCAGGGGACAGGGGACTGAAGCTTTCTTT.